One sample yielded the 17 T cell receptor beta chains listed below, sequenced in a study of T cell responses to AZD1222 COVID-19 vaccine. Method: immunoSEQ multiplex PCR; TCRdb's copy keeps in-frame clones and lacks some. This sample carries 50,000 to 70,000 clones, approximately 86% of them seen once, and the ten largest clones take 6.9%. The sequencing here drew on peripheral blood, taken 28 days after the second AZD1222 dose. These receptors were collected from an adult who received the AZD1222 COVID-19 vaccine.

CDR3 DNA: TGTGCCAGCAGTTTCGGGGGAAGCAATCAGCCCCAGCATTTT. This sequence encodes CASSFGGSNQPQHF. The chain is built from TRBV28 and TRBJ1-5; the D gene is possibly TRBD1 (5 bases). Germline lookup yields CDR1 MDHEN and CDR2 SYDVKM. Trimming cost V 3 bases and J 1 base, with 7 bases left between them. The length of the CDR3 is 14 residues. The complete variable domain, with remaining parts taken from reference TRBV28 and TRBJ1-5, reads DVKVTQSSRYLVKRTGEKVFLECVQDMDHENMFWYRQDPGLGLRLIYFSYDVKMKEKGDIPEGYSVSREKKERFSLILESASTNQTSMYLCASSFGGSNQPQHFGDGTRLSIL.

The chain combines TRBV19 with TRBJ2-1, with D possibly matching TRBD1 (5 bases). V lost 1 base to trimming and J lost 1 base, with 8 bases between them. The CDR3 has 15 amino acids. Germline loops: CDR1 LNHDA, CDR2 SQIVND (reference sequence). The CDR3 spells CASSIGQGSYNEQFF. DNA for the CDR3: TGTGCCAGTAGTATAGGGCAGGGATCCTACAATGAGCAGTTCTTC.

The V call is TRBV6-2 or TRBV6-3, the J call TRBJ1-5; 9 nucleotides line up with TRBD1. CDR1 and CDR2 (germline): MNHEY, SVGEGT. The CDR3 contains 14 residues. The ends lost 5 bases at V and 6 bases at J; junction bases unmatched: 5. CDR3 coding DNA: TGTGCCAGCAGTCGGACAGGGGAGGGTCAGCCCCAGCATTTT. Its protein product is CASSRTGEGQPQHF.

The chain employs TRBV7-8 and TRBJ1-2, with D tentatively TRBD1 (6 bases). Germline values: CDR1 SGHVS, CDR2 FQNEAQ. There are 13 residues in the CDR3. Trimming removed 2 bases from V and 8 bases from J, with 12 bases in between. This chain's CDR3 is CASSLYRVGGYTF. CDR3 nucleotides: TGTGCCAGCAGCTTATACAGGGTCGGCGGCTACACCTTC.

This sequence joins TRBV9 and TRBJ2-1; TRBD2 matches at 10 bases. The CDR3 length is 17 residues. Germline assignment: CDR1 SGDLS and CDR2 YYNGEE. V was pared by 6 bases and J by 4 bases, with 13 bases of the junction left unmatched. The CDR3 nucleotides read TGTGCCAGCAACTCAGCGGGAGGGCCTGTATCATACAATGAGCAGTTCTTC. As protein: CASNSAGGPVSYNEQFF.

The chain uses TRBV7-8 and TRBJ2-1, with 9 bases fitting TRBD2. From germline, CDR1 is SGHVS and CDR2 FQNEAQ. V was clipped by 5 bases and J by 0 bases; unmatched bases: 14. There are 19 residues in the CDR3. The CDR3 region is CASSENLAGRASSYNEQFF. In DNA form, the CDR3 reads TGTGCCAGCAGCGAGAACCTAGCGGGACGTGCAAGCTCCTACAATGAGCAGTTCTTC.

The chain links TRBV4-2 to TRBJ2-7, with 8 bases fitting TRBD1. The CDR3 consists of 16 residues. The germline gives CDR1 LGHNA, CDR2 YNFKEQ. The ends lost 1 base at V and 0 bases at J; junction bases unmatched: 5. The CDR3 region is CASSQAGTGSSYEQYF. DNA of the CDR3: TGTGCCAGCAGCCAAGCAGGGACAGGAAGCTCCTACGAGCAGTACTTC.

The chain employs TRBV5-1 and TRBJ1-4; weak D call: TRBD1 (5 bases). Trimming removed 1 base at V and 2 bases at J, with 12 bases between. CDR3 length: 16 amino acids. Germline values: CDR1 SGHRS, CDR2 YFSETQ. The CDR3 loop reads CASSLNGARTNEKLFF. The DNA of the CDR3 is TGCGCCAGCAGCTTGAATGGGGCGAGGACTAATGAAAAACTGTTTTTT.

The CDR3 here is CASSLELTGGNTYEQYF. The CDR3 region has the DNA TGTGCCAGCAGCTTAGAATTAACGGGAGGTAACACCTACGAGCAGTACTTC. This sequence joins TRBV7-8 and TRBJ2-7, with TRBD2 matching over 7 bases. After removal of 1 base from V and 2 bases from J, the junction contained 11 bases not matched to a gene. CDR3 length equals 17 residues. The germline CDR1 and CDR2 sequences are SGHVS and FQNEAQ.

V usage is TRBV11-2 and J usage is TRBJ1-2; no clear D. V was trimmed by 4 bases and J by 6 bases, leaving 9 bases between them. This CDR3 comprises 12 residues. Germline lookup yields CDR1 SGHAT and CDR2 FQNNGV. CDR3 protein: CASSYEGNGYTF. In DNA, the CDR3 is TGTGCCAGCAGCTACGAGGGTAATGGCTACACCTTC.

Here the CDR3 reads CASSDNRQETQYF. In DNA, the CDR3 is TGTGCCAGCAGTGATAACAGACAAGAGACCCAGTACTTC. The rearrangement joins TRBV2 to TRBJ2-5; D is ambiguous. The germline V gene has CDR1 SNHLY and CDR2 FYNNEI. With 3 bases removed from V and 2 bases from J, the gap between germline ends came to 7 bases. The CDR3 has 13 residues.

The chain links TRBV2 to TRBJ2-7; D unresolved. CDR1 SNHLY and CDR2 FYNNEI come from the germline V gene. This CDR3 region has 14 residues. V lost 7 bases and J lost 2, with 15 bases in between. The CDR3 spells CASKKEFIPYEQYF. For the CDR3, the DNA is TGTGCCAGCAAGAAGGAATTTATTCCCTACGAGCAGTACTTC.

The rearrangement links TRBV28 to TRBJ2-7, with TRBD1 matching 11 bases. This CDR3 spans 13 amino acids. Germline lookup yields CDR1 MDHEN and CDR2 SYDVKM. V was clipped by 5 bases and J by 4 bases; unmatched bases: 1. In DNA, the CDR3 is TGTGCCAGCAGTGGGACAGGGGGATACGAGCAGTACTTC. This gives the protein CASSGTGGYEQYF.

The chain couples TRBV18 to TRBJ1-6; D may be TRBD1 (5 bases). CDR1 KGHSH and CDR2 LQKENI come from the germline V gene. V was cut by 6 bases and J by 7 bases, with 19 bases left in between. The CDR3 runs to 16 residues. In DNA, the CDR3 is TGTGCCAGCTCCCCCGGTGAGGGGTTAGGAAATTCACCCCTCCACTTT. It yields the protein CASSPGEGLGNSPLHF.

The chain is built from TRBV7-2 and TRBJ1-3, with 9 bases identical to TRBD1. Germline CDR1 SGHTA, CDR2 FQGNSA. V dropped 1 base and J dropped 4; count of bases not matched to a gene: 8. This CDR3 contains 17 residues. The CDR3 DNA is TGTGCCAGCAGCTTAGAGTTGGGGACAGGGTACGGAAACACCATATATTTT. Translating it yields CASSLELGTGYGNTIYF. The variable domain in full, completed from reference TRBV7-2 and TRBJ1-3, reads GAGVSQSPSNKVTEKGKDVELRCDPISGHTALYWYRQSLGQGLEFLIYFQGNSAPDKSGLPSDRFSAERTGGSVSTLTIQRTQQEDSAVYLCASSLELGTGYGNTIYFGEGSWLTVV.

J is TRBJ2-1 and V is TRBV27; D is possibly TRBD2 (6 bases). This CDR3 is 15 amino acids long. V was cut by 6 bases and J by 1 base, with 13 bases left in between. The V gene's germline CDR1 is MNHEY and CDR2 SMNVEV (reference sequence). This CDR3 is CASSRSGLSYNEQFF. DNA for the CDR3: TGTGCCAGCAGCCGGAGCGGGTTATCCTACAATGAGCAGTTCTTC.

The chain carries TRBV7-2 and TRBJ2-4; 7 bases map to TRBD2. CDR3 length: 12 residues. Germline-derived CDR1 and CDR2 are SGHTA and FQGNSA. V lost 5 bases and J lost 6; bases outside the gene matches: 1. Here the CDR3 DNA reads TGTGCCAGCAGCCCGGGGGGAAACATTCAGTACTTC. Protein sequence: CASSPGGNIQYF.